A selection of T cell receptor beta chains follows, all from one sample in a study of blood T cell repertoires in COVID-19. Sequenced by immunoSEQ multiplex PCR; TCRdb stores in-frame clones only, minus some. The table records 150,000 to 200,000 clones, 65% to 85% of them present only once. Specimen: peripheral blood. The receptors shown here come from a woman aged 25 to 45 with acute or convalescent COVID-19. Both conserved end residues are part of each CDR3. Each record gives: D gene, clone size, V gene, J gene, CDR3 protein, CDR3 DNA. A D gene is named only where the DNA matches it firmly. Only some rows state a clone size, as once, few, many or a class for expanded clones.

D: TRBD2; size: -; V: TRBV11-3; J: TRBJ2-2; CDR3: CASSSPGLAGGTGELFF; DNA: TGTGCCAGCAGCTCGCCCGGACTAGCGGGAGGGACCGGGGAGCTGTTTTTT
D: -; size: -; V: TRBV2; J: TRBJ1-1; CDR3: CAGKAGQINTEAFF; DNA: TGTGCCGGAAAGGCCGGACAGATTAACACTGAAGCTTTCTTT
D: -; size: -; V: TRBV7-3; J: TRBJ2-6; CDR3: CASSLHPRGQFQGSGANVLTF; DNA: TGTGCCAGCAGCTTACACCCGCGGGGACAGTTTCAGGGTTCTGGGGCCAACGTCCTGACTTTC
D: TRBD1; size: -; V: TRBV6-6; J: TRBJ1-4; CDR3: CASSYGTGYEKLFF; DNA: TGTGCCAGCAGTTACGGGACAGGATATGAAAAACTGTTTTTT
D: -; size: -; V: TRBV5-4; J: TRBJ2-2; CDR3: CASSLGGDTGELFF; DNA: TGTGCCAGCAGCTTAGGAGGGGACACCGGGGAGCTGTTTTTT
D: -; size: -; V: TRBV5-1; J: TRBJ2-1; CDR3: CASSLAVSSEQFF; DNA: TGCGCCAGCAGCTTGGCGGTTAGTAGCGAGCAGTTCTTC
D: TRBD1; size: -; V: TRBV3-1/TRBV3-2; J: TRBJ2-7; CDR3: CASSQAAGGAFYEQYF; DNA: TGTGCCAGCAGCCAAGCGGCAGGGGGCGCGTTCTACGAGCAGTACTTC
D: -; size: few; V: TRBV5-1; J: TRBJ1-3; CDR3: CASSPGSVQTGNTIYF; DNA: TGCGCCAGCAGTCCGGGTTCGGTCCAGACTGGAAACACCATATATTTT
D: -; size: -; V: TRBV19; J: TRBJ1-1; CDR3: CASSIDRILGSPDLNTEAFF; DNA: TGTGCCAGTAGTATAGATCGTATACTGGGCAGCCCGGACTTGAACACTGAAGCTTTCTTT
D: TRBD1; size: -; V: TRBV27; J: TRBJ2-2; CDR3: CASSLGQGVTGELFF; DNA: TGTGCCAGCAGTTTGGGACAGGGAGTTACCGGGGAGCTGTTTTTT
D: -; size: medium-sized; V: TRBV6-5; J: TRBJ1-6; CDR3: CASSRPVDSNSPLHF; DNA: TGTGCCAGCAGCCGACCAGTGGACTCTAATTCACCCCTCCACTTT
D: TRBD1; size: -; V: TRBV5-5; J: TRBJ1-3; CDR3: CASSHGDRAGNTIYF; DNA: TGTGCCAGCAGTCATGGGGACAGGGCTGGAAACACCATATATTTT
D: -; size: -; V: TRBV28; J: TRBJ2-7; CDR3: CASSLNTNEQYF; DNA: TGTGCCAGCAGTTTGAACACCAACGAGCAGTACTTC
D: TRBD2; size: few; V: TRBV9; J: TRBJ2-7; CDR3: CASSVGLVAEQYF; DNA: TGTGCCAGCAGCGTGGGACTAGTTGCCGAGCAGTACTTC
D: -; size: -; V: TRBV15; J: TRBJ1-1; CDR3: CATSRDGQGLNTEAFF; DNA: TGTGCCACCAGCAGAGACGGGCAGGGATTGAACACTGAAGCTTTCTTT
D: TRBD2; size: -; V: TRBV30; J: TRBJ2-7; CDR3: CAWRLAGGYEQYF; DNA: TGTGCCTGGAGGCTAGCGGGAGGGTACGAGCAGTACTTC
D: TRBD2; size: once; V: TRBV4-3; J: TRBJ2-3; CDR3: CASSQRSGRATDTQYF; DNA: TGCGCCAGCAGCCAACGTAGCGGGAGGGCCACAGATACGCAGTATTTT
D: -; size: -; V: TRBV5-1; J: TRBJ2-7; CDR3: CASSYKYEQYF; DNA: TGCGCCAGCAGCTACAAGTACGAGCAGTACTTC
D: -; size: -; V: TRBV6-6; J: TRBJ1-6; CDR3: CGAKGYPNSPLHF; DNA: TGTGGCGCTAAGGGGTACCCTAATTCACCCCTCCACTTT
D: TRBD2; size: -; V: TRBV7-9; J: TRBJ2-1; CDR3: CASSLRSARLAEYNEQFF; DNA: TGTGCCAGCAGCTTACGATCGGCAAGACTAGCGGAGTACAATGAGCAGTTCTTC
D: -; size: -; V: TRBV11-1; J: TRBJ2-1; CDR3: CASRSGSGSYNEQFF; DNA: TGTGCCAGCAGGTCAGGGTCCGGCTCCTACAATGAGCAGTTCTTC
D: -; size: -; V: TRBV30; J: TRBJ2-2; CDR3: CAWKNGGIGELFF; DNA: TGTGCCTGGAAAAATGGGGGGATCGGGGAGCTGTTTTTT
D: TRBD2; size: -; V: TRBV4-1; J: TRBJ2-7; CDR3: CASSQGPGTRRVEQYF; DNA: TGCGCCAGCAGCCAAGGCCCCGGGACTAGAAGAGTTGAGCAGTACTTC
D: -; size: -; V: TRBV30; J: TRBJ1-4; CDR3: CAWSGTNEKLFF; DNA: TGTGCCTGGTCAGGAACTAATGAAAAACTGTTTTTT
D: -; size: -; V: TRBV19; J: TRBJ1-4; CDR3: CASSRTLRGTTEKLFF; DNA: TGTGCCAGTAGCCGGACTCTGCGGGGGACAACCGAAAAACTGTTTTTT
D: -; size: -; V: TRBV30; J: TRBJ1-2; CDR3: CAWTPRGNYGYTF; DNA: TGTGCCTGGACTCCCCGGGGGAACTATGGCTACACCTTC
D: -; size: once; V: TRBV25-1; J: TRBJ1-6; CDR3: CASSVNRENSPLHF; DNA: TGTGCCAGCAGTGTGAACAGGGAAAATTCACCCCTCCACTTT